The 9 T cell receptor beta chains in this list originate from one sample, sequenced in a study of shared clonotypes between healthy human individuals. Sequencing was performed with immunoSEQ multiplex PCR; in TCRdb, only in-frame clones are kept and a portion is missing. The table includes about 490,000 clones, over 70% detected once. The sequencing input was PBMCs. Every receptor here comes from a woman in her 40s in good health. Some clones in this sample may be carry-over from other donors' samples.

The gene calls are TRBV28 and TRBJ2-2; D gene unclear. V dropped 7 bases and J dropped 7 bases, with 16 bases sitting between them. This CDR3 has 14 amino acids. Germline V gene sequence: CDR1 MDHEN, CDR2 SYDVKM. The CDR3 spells CASIPHLSGGELFF. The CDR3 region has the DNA TGTGCCAGCATCCCCCACCTCTCGGGCGGGGAGCTGTTTTTT.

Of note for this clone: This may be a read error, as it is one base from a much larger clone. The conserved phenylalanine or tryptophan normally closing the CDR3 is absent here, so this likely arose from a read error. CDR3 bases: TGTGCCAGCAGCCTCCGACAGGGAAGGGCTTACGAGCAGTACTCC. It translates to CASSLRQGRAYEQYS. The chain recombines TRBV7-2 with TRBJ2-7; 7 positions match TRBD1. The germline CDR1 and CDR2 sequences are SGHTA and FQGNSA. The CDR3 contains 15 residues. The J segment lost 4 bases and the V segment lost 5 bases, leaving 11 bases of the junction unmatched.

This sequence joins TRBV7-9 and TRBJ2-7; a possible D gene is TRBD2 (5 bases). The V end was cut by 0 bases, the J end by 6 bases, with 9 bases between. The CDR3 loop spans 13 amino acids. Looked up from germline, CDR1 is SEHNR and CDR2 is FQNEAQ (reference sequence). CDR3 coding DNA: TGTGCCAGCAGCTTAGCATTCGAGGGCGAGCAGTACTTC. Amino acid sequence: CASSLAFEGEQYF. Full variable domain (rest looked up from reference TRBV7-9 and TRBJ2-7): DTGVSQNPRHKITKRGQNVTFRCDPISEHNRLYWYRQTLGQGPEFLTYFQNEAQLEKSRLLSDRFSAERPKGSFSTLEIQRTEQGDSAMYLCASSLAFEGEQYFGPGTRLTVT.

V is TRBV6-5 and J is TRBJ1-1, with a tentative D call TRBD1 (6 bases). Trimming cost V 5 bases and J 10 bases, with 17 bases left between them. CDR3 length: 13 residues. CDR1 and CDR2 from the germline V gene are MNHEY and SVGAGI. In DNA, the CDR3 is TGTGCCAGCAGTGGGGCCCTACAGGGCGTAGCTTTCTTT. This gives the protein CASSGALQGVAFF.

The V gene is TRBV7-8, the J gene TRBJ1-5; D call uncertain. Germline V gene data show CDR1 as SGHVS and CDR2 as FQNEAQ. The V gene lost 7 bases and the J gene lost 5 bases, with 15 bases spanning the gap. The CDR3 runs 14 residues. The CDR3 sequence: CASTPGGVDQPQHF. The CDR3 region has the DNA TGTGCCAGCACCCCAGGTGGGGTTGATCAGCCCCAGCATTTT. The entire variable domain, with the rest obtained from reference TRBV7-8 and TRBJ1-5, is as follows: GAGVSQSPRYKVAKRGQDVALRCDPISGHVSLFWYQQALGQGPEFLTYFQNEAQLDKSGLPSDRFFAERPEGSVSTLKIQRTQQEDSAVYLCASTPGGVDQPQHFGDGTRLSIL.

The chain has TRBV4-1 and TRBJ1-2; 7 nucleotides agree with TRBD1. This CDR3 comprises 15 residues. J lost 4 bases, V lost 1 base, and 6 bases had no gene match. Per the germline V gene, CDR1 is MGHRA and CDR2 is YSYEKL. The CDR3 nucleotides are TGCGCCAGCAGCCAAGTTGGGGACAGAAGCTATGGCTACACCTTC. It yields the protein CASSQVGDRSYGYTF.

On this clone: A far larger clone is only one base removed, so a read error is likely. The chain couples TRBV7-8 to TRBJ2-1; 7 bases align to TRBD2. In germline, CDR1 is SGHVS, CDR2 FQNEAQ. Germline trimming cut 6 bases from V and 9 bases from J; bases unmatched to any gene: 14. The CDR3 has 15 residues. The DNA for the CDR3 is TGTGCCAGCAGTGTGAGGGAGGGCCCCTCGGGTGAGCAGTTCTTC. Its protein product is CASSVREGPSGEQFF.

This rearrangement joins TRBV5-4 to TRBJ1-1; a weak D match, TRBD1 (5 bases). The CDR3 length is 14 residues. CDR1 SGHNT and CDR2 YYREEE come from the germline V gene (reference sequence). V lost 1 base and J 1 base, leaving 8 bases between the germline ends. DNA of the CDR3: TGTGCCAGCAGCTTGCAGGGCGCGAACACTGAAGCTTTCTTT. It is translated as CASSLQGANTEAFF.

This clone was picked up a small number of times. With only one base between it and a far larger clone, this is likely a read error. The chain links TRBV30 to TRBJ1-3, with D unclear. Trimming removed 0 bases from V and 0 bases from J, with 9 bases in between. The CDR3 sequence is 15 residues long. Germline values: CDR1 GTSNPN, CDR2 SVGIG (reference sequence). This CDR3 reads CAWSVHGNSGNTIYF. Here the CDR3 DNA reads TGTGCCTGGAGTGTACATGGGAACTCTGGAAACACCATATATTTT.